The following is a TCR beta chain sequence with its context. Its cognate antigen has yet to be identified. No much larger clone exists at a distance of one base, and base qualities are not known. Unmatched junction bases come to 14, with V trimmed by 4 bases and J by 6 bases. The germline V gene provides CDR1 SGDLS and CDR2 YYNGEE. Reading from cysteine to phenylalanine, the CDR3 counts 18 amino acids. Only the CDR3 part of the read is kept: 54 bases, read in frame from the first base. The data are from a study of shared clonotypes between healthy human individuals (dated by TCRdb to the early 2020s). About the full investigation: The cohort included a few men and two women between 18 and 49 years of age. Between about 0.85 and 9.5 billion PBMCs per donor were obtained by leukapheresis. For each donor, CD4 naive and CD4 memory were each run on three plates, CD8 naive on two plates, and CD8 memory on one plate. The study deeply sequenced blood TCR repertoires of about 5 healthy adults to estimate repertoire size and the extent of clonotype sharing between individuals. Libraries were prepared and TCR repertoires were sequenced by different laboratories using diverse techniques, in order to increase sequencing depth and limit assay-specific biases. Overall results and qualifications from the work: Pairwise subsampling indicated that sequencing depth was expected to affect the degree of clonotype sharing among donors. Naive subsets generally had larger estimated clonotype richness than memory subsets did. Incomplete sequencing was indicated by rarefaction of sorted-subset datasets, despite the large sequencing depth. Only blood was sampled, and tissue TCR repertoires likely differ from those in blood. The small number of donors limited the genetic and exposure-history diversity represented. Sharing across several donors was observed for 4.5% to 6.5% of naive CD4, under 4% of naive CD8, 2% to 2.5% of memory CD4, and approximately 0.41% of memory CD8 clonotypes. Clonotypes shared by all four sorted-subset donors showed higher generation probabilities than non-shared clonotypes.

The donors were healthy, HIV-negative adults with no recently reported acute infections or vaccinations. Every donor was a Caucasian adult residing in Nashville, Tennessee, USA. CD4+ T cells were enriched by magnetic negative selection, after which naive cells were positively selected on CD45RA and the negative fraction was taken as the memory subset. After blood collection by leukapheresis, PBMCs were isolated using Ficoll-Histopaque density gradient centrifugation and then cryopreserved in the vapor phase of liquid nitrogen. Analytical flow cytometry was used to check the purity and quantity of every magnetically sorted T cell population. Genomic DNA was isolated from each sorted fraction and quantified by UV absorbance on a Nanodrop 2000c. TCR CDR3 regions were amplified from genomic DNA by multiplex PCR using the deep immunoSEQ assay. Genomic DNA extracted from each cell subset was distributed evenly over all wells of several immunoSEQ 96-well plates, and each plate served as one replicate. For sorted subsets, 200 to 250 ng of genomic DNA, equivalent to 30,000 or so T cell genomes, went into each replicate PCR. The purified libraries were quantified using a Qubit 3.0 fluorometer, sized with a Bioanalyzer 2100, and then quantified again using the KAPA Library Quantification kit. Every immunoSEQ 96-well plate was sequenced on a separate single-read 150-cycle Illumina NextSeq 550 flow cell. The original methods were these. Because the immunoSEQ output included only junctional sequences and no quality scores, the filtering could not be the same as the filtering used for full-length reads. Sequences were annotated with PyIR, a Python wrapper for IgBLAST v1.9, using IMGT germline references to assign V/J genes and CDR3. Reads with weak V/J assignments (E-value above 1e-6), missing CDR3, stop codons, out-of-frame junctions, or ambiguous translated residues were removed. V3J clonotypes were defined as sequences sharing an identical inferred V gene, J gene, and CDR3 amino acid sequence. The percentage overlap between two repertoires was calculated by dividing the number of shared unique clonotypes by the size of the smaller repertoire. Richness of each repertoire was evaluated using RTK rarefaction, the Chao1 estimator, and Recon v2.1 estimates of unobserved clonotypes. For all TCRbeta clonotypes obtained by the gDNA method from several donors, generation probabilities were computed with OLGA. The clones in this table, taken by TCRdb from immuneACCESS, are in-frame only. Not every clone is retained; where verified, under half of the shortfall comes from an unresolved V gene, and the cause of the rest is unknown. The V and J calls and clone size are taken from that table; D and trimming were inferred from the DNA. This sample comprises about 2.3 million clones, around 93% of them detected only once. Around 0.4% of the sample comes from the top ten.

This TCR came from a man aged 18 to 35 in good health. Some clones in this sample may be carry-over from other donors' samples. The sample was naive CD4+ T cells from PBMCs. In the paper's terms, the cell subset or site label means: CD45RA+ positively selected. Here the chain combines TRBV9 and TRBJ2-7; the central 15 bases match TRBD2. The CDR3 sequence is CASSMGVGLAGGNIEQYF. In nucleotide form, the sequence is TGTGCCAGCAGCATGGGTGTGGGACTAGCGGGAGGTAATATCGAGCAGTACTTC.